The 2 T cell receptor beta chains listed next were all sequenced from one sample in a study of T cells in Graves' hyperthyroidism and ophthalmopathy. RNA transcripts gave rise to amplified TCR beta CDR3 regions. TCR CDR3 regions were first amplified by RT-PCR with HTBI primers. TCRdb itself ran the multiplex PCR reads through MiXCR, one entry per CDR3 protein. The table shows more than 550,000 distinct CDR3 sequences, with 45% occurring only once. The specimen was peripheral blood or thyroid tissue (not recorded which). All receptors derive from an adult man with Graves' disease, either hyperthyroidism or ophthalmopathy (not recorded which).

This clonotype was counted between two and nine times. This chain uses TRBV29-1 with TRBJ2-7; a weak D match, TRBD1 (5 bases). Trimming took 0 bases from V and 9 from J, leaving 15 bases between them. This CDR3 region has 13 residues. The germline CDR1 and CDR2 sequences are SQVTM and ANQGSEA. The CDR3 protein is CSVEDPTARGQYF. CDR3 nucleotides: TGCAGCGTTGAAGATCCGACAGCCCGCGGGCAGTACTTC.

V is TRBV25-1 and J is TRBJ2-5, with TRBD2 matching over 10 bases. Germline V gives CDR1 MGHDK, CDR2 SYGVNS. The CDR3 has 16 amino acids. The junction had 10 bases not matched to a gene; V was cut back by 4 bases and J by 5 bases. The CDR3 DNA follows: TGTGCCAGCAGTGCAACAAGCGGGGGGGCGGGGGAGACCCAGTACTTC. Translated, it gives CASSATSGGAGETQYF.